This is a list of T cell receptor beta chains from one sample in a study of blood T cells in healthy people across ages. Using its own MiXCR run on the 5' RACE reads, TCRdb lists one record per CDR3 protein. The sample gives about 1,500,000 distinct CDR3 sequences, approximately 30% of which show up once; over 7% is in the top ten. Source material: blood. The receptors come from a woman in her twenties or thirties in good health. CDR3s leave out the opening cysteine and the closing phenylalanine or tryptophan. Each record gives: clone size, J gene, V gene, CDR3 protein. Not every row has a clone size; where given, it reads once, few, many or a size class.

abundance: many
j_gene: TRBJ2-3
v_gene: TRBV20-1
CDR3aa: SAPLGTDTQY

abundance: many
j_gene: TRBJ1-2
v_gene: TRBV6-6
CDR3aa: ASSSADGNYGYT

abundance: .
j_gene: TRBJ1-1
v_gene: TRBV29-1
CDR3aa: SVALGIVEGTEAF

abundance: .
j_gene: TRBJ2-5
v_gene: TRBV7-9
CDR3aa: ASSWEGGYQETQY

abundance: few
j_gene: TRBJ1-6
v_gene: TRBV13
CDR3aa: ASSSGTGGPYSPLH

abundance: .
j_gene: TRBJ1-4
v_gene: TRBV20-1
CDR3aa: SAKGHLDEKLF

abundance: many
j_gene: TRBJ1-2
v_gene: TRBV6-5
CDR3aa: ASSNWDDYGYT

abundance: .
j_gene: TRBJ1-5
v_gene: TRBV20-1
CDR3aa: SASSNQPQH

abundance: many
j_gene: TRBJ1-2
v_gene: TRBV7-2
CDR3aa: ASSRGGTNYGYT

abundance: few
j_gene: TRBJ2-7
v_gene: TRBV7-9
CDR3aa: ASSVGDHRGGSWEQY

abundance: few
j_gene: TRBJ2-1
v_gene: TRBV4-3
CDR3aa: ASSQGRQRTGNEQF

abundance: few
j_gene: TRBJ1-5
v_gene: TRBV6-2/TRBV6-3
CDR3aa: ASSYVLGYQPQH

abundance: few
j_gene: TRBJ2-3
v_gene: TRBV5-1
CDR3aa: ASSLLPLAITDTQY

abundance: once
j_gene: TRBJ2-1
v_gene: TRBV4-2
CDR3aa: ASSQEEEVPNEQF

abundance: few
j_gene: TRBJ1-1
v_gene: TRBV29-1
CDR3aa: SAARGLDINTEAF

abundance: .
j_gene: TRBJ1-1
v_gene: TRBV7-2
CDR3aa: ASGVGPGGETEAF

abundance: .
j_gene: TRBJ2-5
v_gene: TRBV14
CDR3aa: ASSQGLVGGETQY

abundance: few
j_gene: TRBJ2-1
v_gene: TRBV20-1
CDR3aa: SASYGGPGYNEQV

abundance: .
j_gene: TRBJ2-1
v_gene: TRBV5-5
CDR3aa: ASSASLGEQF

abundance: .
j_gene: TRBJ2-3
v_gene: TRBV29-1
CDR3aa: SVVGLAGDTQY

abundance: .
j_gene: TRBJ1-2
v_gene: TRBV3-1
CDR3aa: ASSPNQGNYGYT

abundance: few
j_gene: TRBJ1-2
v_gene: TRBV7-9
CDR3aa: ASTRGPYGYT

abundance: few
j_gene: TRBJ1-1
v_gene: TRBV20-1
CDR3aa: SAISTEAF

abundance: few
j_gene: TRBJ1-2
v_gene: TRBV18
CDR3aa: ASSLAPPGQGEGYT

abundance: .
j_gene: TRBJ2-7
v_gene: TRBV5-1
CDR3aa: ASSLGLPGGGSYEQY

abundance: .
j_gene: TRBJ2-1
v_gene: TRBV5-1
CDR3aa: ASVGLAGSSYNGQF

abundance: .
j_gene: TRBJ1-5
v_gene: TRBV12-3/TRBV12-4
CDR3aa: ASSPSVLMAQH

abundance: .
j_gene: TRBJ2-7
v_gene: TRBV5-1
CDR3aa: ASSSRGEGFYEQY

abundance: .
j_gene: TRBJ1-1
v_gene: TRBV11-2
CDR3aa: ASSSRAAPFEAF

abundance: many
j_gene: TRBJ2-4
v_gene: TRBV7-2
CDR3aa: ASSPPGVSKNIQY

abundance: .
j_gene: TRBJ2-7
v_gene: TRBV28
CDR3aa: ASSFRATGEQY

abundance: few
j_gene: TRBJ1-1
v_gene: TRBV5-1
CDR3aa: ASSLVTGSEAF

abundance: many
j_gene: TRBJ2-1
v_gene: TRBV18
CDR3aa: ASSPGTGEQF

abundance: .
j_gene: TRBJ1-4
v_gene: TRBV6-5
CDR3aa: ASSYERKTALEKLF

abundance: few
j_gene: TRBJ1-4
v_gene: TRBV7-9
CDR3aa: ASLDRGEKLF

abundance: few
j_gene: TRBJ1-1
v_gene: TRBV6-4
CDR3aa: ASNGGRGNTEAF

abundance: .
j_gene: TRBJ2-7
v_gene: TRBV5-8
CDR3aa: ASSLGDSISYEQY

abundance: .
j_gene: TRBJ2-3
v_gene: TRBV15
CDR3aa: ATSRRLAGTDTQY

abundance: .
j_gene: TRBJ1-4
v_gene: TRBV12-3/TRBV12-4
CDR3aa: DSSQTGQREKLF

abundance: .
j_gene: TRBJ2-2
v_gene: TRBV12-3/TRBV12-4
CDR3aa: ASSLQRSNTGELF

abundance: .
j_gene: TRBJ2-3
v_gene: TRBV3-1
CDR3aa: ASSHWGLGSDTQY

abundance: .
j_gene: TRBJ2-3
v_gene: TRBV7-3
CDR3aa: ASSLSGPDNTQY

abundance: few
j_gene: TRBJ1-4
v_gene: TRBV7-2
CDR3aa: ASTPGQGSEKLF

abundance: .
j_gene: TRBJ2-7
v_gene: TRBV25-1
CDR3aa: ASSGLRDTHSYEQY

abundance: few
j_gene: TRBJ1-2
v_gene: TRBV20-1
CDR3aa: SASSPGVTVRGYT

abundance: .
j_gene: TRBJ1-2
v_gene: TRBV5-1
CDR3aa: ASSRQGLGDGFT

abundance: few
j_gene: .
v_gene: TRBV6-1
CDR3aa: ASAGAGGGGSYNEQY

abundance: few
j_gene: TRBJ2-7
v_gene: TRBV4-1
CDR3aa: ASSQPRASYEQY

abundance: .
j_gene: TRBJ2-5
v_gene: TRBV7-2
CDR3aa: ASRRSGVSETQY

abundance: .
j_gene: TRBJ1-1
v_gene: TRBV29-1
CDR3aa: SVAIRWGGEAF

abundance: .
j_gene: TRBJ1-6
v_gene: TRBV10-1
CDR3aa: ASREASYNSPLH

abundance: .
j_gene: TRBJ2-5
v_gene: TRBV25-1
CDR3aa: ASGGGQGFSETQY

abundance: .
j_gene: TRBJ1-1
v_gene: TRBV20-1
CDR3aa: SARDPGKGTEAF

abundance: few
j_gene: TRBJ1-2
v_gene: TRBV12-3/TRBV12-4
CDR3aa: ASTQGDYGYT